A single sample is the source of the 3 T cell receptor beta chains below, sequenced in a study of OX40 agonist ivuxolimab in advanced cancers. Method: immunoSEQ multiplex PCR; TCRdb's copy keeps in-frame clones and lacks some. The sample holds roughly 79,000 clones, more than 75% seen once. The input for sequencing was CD4+ or CD8+ T cells sorted from blood, taken in a trial of the OX40 agonist ivuxolimab. The receptors come from an adult with an advanced solid tumor such as melanoma, head and neck, liver or kidney cancer.

This chain connects TRBV6-1 to TRBJ2-3; 10 bases line up with TRBD2. The CDR3 loop spans 17 amino acids. The ends lost 2 bases at V and 3 bases at J; junction bases unmatched: 8. Germline lookup yields CDR1 MNHNS and CDR2 SASEGT. This chain's CDR3 is CASSETPPSGSTDTQYF. CDR3 DNA sequence: TGTGCCAGCAGTGAAACCCCTCCTAGCGGGAGTACAGATACGCAGTATTTT.

The gene calls are TRBV18 and TRBJ2-6; D not resolved. Trimming removed 4 bases at V and 0 bases at J, with 10 bases between. This CDR3 has 16 residues. The germline CDR1 and CDR2 sequences are KGHSH and LQKENI. CDR3 region: CASSQAADSGANVLTF. The CDR3 DNA reads TGTGCCAGCTCACAAGCAGCTGACTCTGGGGCCAACGTCCTGACTTTC.

The chain has TRBV19 and TRBJ2-6; D remains unclear. With 2 bases removed from V and 4 bases from J, the gap between germline ends came to 9 bases. Germline V gene data show CDR1 as LNHDA and CDR2 as SQIVND (reference sequence). The CDR3 covers 15 residues. CDR3 sequence: CASSISQLGANVLTF. CDR3 DNA: TGTGCCAGTAGTATATCTCAACTCGGGGCCAACGTCCTGACTTTC.